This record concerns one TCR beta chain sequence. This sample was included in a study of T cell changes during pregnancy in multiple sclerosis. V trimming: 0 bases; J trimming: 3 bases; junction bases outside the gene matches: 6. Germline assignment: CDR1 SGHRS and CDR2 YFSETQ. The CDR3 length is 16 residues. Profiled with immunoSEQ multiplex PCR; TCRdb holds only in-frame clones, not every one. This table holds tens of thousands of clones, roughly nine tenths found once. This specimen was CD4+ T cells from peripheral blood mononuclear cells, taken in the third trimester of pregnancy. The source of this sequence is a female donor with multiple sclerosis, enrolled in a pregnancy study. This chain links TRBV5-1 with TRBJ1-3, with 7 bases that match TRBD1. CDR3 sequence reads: CASSLAGTALGNTIYF. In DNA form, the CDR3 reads TGCGCCAGCAGCTTGGCCGGGACAGCACTTGGAAACACCATATATTTT.